This passage covers 14 T cell receptor beta chains from one sample sequenced in a study of PD-1 blockade in mismatch repair-deficient tumors. Libraries were prepared by immunoSEQ multiplex PCR; TCRdb keeps only in-frame clonotypes and omits some of them. This sample has some 100,000 clones, with approximately 80% found just once. The material was peripheral blood, obtained about eight months after starting pembrolizumab. Receptors were obtained from an adult with mismatch repair-deficient cancer.

The chain uses TRBV19 and TRBJ2-1, with unresolved D. The length of the CDR3 is 13 residues. Trimming cost V 3 bases and J 6 bases, with 9 bases left between them. Germline-derived CDR1 and CDR2 are LNHDA and SQIVND (reference sequence). CDR3 amino acids: CASSIQVRNEQFF. In DNA, the CDR3 is TGTGCCAGTAGTATCCAGGTGCGCAATGAGCAGTTCTTC. The full variable domain, rest sourced from reference TRBV19 and TRBJ2-1, is DGGITQSPKYLFRKEGQNVTLSCEQNLNHDAMYWYRQDPGQGLRLIYYSQIVNDFQKGDIAEGYSVSREKKESFPLTVTSAQKNPTAFYLCASSIQVRNEQFFGPGTRLTVL.

The V call is TRBV7-9, the J call TRBJ2-2, with 7 positions matching TRBD2. This CDR3 comprises 15 residues. The junction had 5 bases not matched to a gene; V was cut back by 1 base and J by 6 bases. Germline loops: CDR1 SEHNR, CDR2 FQNEAQ (reference sequence). CDR3 DNA sequence: TGTGCCAGCAGCTTAGGACGGGGAGGGTCCGGGGAGCTGTTTTTT. It yields the protein CASSLGRGGSGELFF.

The chain employs TRBV7-3 and TRBJ2-2; no clear D. The CDR3 totals 13 residues. Trimming removed 4 bases from V and 5 bases from J, with 8 bases in between. Germline CDR1 reads SGHTA; CDR2 reads FQGTGA. The CDR3, as DNA: TGTGCCAGCAGCTCCTACGGGACCGGGGAGCTGTTTTTT. As protein: CASSSYGTGELFF.

This sequence joins TRBV7-2 and TRBJ1-3; D is undetermined. V lost 0 bases and J 2 bases, leaving 2 bases between the germline ends. Germline V gene sequence: CDR1 SGHTA, CDR2 FQGNSA. There are 13 residues in the CDR3. The CDR3 DNA follows: TGTGCCAGCAGCTTAGCGCCTGGAAACACCATATATTTT. It codes for CASSLAPGNTIYF. Supplemented by reference TRBV7-2 and TRBJ1-3, the full variable domain reads GAGVSQSPSNKVTEKGKDVELRCDPISGHTALYWYRQSLGQGLEFLIYFQGNSAPDKSGLPSDRFSAERTGGSVSTLTIQRTQQEDSAVYLCASSLAPGNTIYFGEGSWLTVV.

The V and J genes are TRBV18 and TRBJ2-7; D is uncertain. The V gene's germline CDR1 is KGHSH and CDR2 LQKENI. CDR3 length: 14 residues. Trimming cost V 2 bases and J 4 bases, with 12 bases left between them. CDR3 DNA: TGTGCCAGCTCACCAGTTACCGTTGAATACGAGCAGTACTTC. This encodes CASSPVTVEYEQYF.

This clone was recorded a few times. CDR3 coding DNA: TGTGCTAGTGGCTCCTACGAGCAGTACTTC. This encodes CASGSYEQYF. The chain carries TRBV12-5 and TRBJ2-7; no clear D. Germline CDR1 reads LGHNT; CDR2 reads FRNRAP. V was shortened by 6 bases and J by 0 bases, with 0 bases between the two germline ends. This CDR3 comprises 10 residues.

CDR3 sequence reads: CASSAGVSTDTQYF. For the CDR3, the DNA is TGTGCCAGCAGCGCCGGGGTCAGCACAGATACGCAGTATTTT. The chain combines TRBV11-2 with TRBJ2-3; D perhaps matches TRBD2 (5 bases). Trimming took off 5 bases at V and 0 bases at J, with 9 bases between the two ends. Germline loops: CDR1 SGHAT, CDR2 FQNNGV. The CDR3 totals 14 residues.

The rearrangement links TRBV6-6 to TRBJ2-7; D uncertain. The CDR3 is 13 residues long. The V gene lost 4 bases and the J gene lost 7 bases, with 14 bases spanning the gap. Germline CDR1 MNHNY, CDR2 SVGAGI (reference sequence). CDR3 sequence: CASSLRHNSEQYF. The DNA of the CDR3 is TGTGCCAGCAGTTTAAGGCATAATTCGGAGCAGTACTTC.

This chain links TRBV18 with TRBJ2-7, with D possibly TRBD1 on 5 matching bases. Germline V lookup: CDR1 KGHSH, CDR2 LQKENI. The CDR3 contains 13 residues. With 5 bases removed from V and 1 base from J, the gap between germline ends came to 9 bases. For the CDR3, the DNA is TGTGCCAGCTCAAGTCAGGGTTCCTACGAGCAGTACTTC. Protein sequence: CASSSQGSYEQYF. Based on the CDR3 plus reference TRBV18 and TRBJ2-7, the full variable domain is NAGVMQNPRHLVRRRGQEARLRCSPMKGHSHVYWYRQLPEEGLKFMVYLQKENIIDESGMPKERFSAEFPKEGPSILRIQQVVRGDSAAYFCASSSQGSYEQYFGPGTRLTVT.

V is TRBV6-5 and J is TRBJ1-1, with D uncertain. V was cut by 0 bases and J by 3 bases, with 5 bases left in between. CDR3 length: 13 amino acids. Germline V CDR1 and CDR2: MNHEY, SVGAGI. The CDR3 reads CASSYSTYTEAFF. The CDR3 DNA sequence: TGTGCCAGCAGTTACTCGACGTACACTGAAGCTTTCTTT.

This clone was detected a few times. The CDR3: CASSYKTGLAGKETQYF. DNA for the CDR3: TGTGCCAGCAGCTATAAGACCGGACTAGCGGGAAAAGAGACCCAGTACTTC. J is TRBJ2-5 and V is TRBV7-9; TRBD2 matches at 12 bases. Per germline, CDR1 SEHNR and CDR2 FQNEAQ (reference sequence). CDR3 size: 17 residues. With V trimmed by 4 bases and J by 3 bases, 9 bases remained unmatched.

This sequence joins TRBV7-2 and TRBJ2-3, with D possibly matching TRBD2 (7 bases). Trimming took 5 bases from V and 6 from J, leaving 18 bases between them. The V gene's germline CDR1 is SGHTA and CDR2 FQGNSA. The CDR3 spans 15 residues. CDR3 sequence reads: CASSGRGRGVDTQYF. CDR3 sequence (DNA): TGTGCCAGCAGCGGGAGGGGCAGGGGCGTCGATACGCAGTATTTT.

The J gene is TRBJ1-4, the V gene TRBV6-5; 7 bases agree with TRBD1. The V gene's germline CDR1 is MNHEY and CDR2 SVGAGI. Trimming at V came to 2 bases and at J to 12 bases, leaving 3 bases not matched to a gene. The CDR3 runs 12 residues. The CDR3 is CASSYGTDELFF. The CDR3 DNA follows: TGTGCCAGCAGTTACGGGACAGATGAACTGTTTTTT.

The chain recombines TRBV7-6 with TRBJ2-7, with 7 bases fitting TRBD1. The CDR3 has 13 residues. V lost 5 bases to trimming and J lost 5 bases; unmatched junction nucleotides: 6. Germline V gene lookup returns CDR1 SGHVS and CDR2 FNYEAQ. The CDR3 loop reads CASSLGGSHEQYF. The CDR3 bases are TGTGCCAGCAGCCTAGGGGGCTCGCACGAGCAGTACTTC.